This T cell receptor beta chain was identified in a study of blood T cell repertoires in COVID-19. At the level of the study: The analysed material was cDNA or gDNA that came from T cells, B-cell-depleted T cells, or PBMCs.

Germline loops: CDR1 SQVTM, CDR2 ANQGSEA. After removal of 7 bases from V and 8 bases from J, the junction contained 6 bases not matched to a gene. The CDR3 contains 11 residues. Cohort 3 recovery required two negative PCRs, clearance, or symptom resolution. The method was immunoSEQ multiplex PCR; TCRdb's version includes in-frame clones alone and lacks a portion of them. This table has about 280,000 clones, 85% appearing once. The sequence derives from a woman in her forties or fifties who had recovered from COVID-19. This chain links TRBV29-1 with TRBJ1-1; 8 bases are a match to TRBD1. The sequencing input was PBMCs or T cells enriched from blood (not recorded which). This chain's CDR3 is CSGGTGPEAFF. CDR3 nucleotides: TGCAGCGGGGGGACAGGACCCGAAGCTTTCTTT.